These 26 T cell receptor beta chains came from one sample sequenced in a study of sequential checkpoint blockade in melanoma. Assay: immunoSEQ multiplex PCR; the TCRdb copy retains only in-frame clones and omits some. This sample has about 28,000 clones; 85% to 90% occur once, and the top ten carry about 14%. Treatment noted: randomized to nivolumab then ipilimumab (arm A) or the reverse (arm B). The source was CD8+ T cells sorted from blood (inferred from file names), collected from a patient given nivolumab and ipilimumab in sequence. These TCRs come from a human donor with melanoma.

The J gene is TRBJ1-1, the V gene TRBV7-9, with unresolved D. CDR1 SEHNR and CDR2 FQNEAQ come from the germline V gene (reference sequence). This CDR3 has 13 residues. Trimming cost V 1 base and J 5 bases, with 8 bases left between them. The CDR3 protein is CASSLGGGTEAFF. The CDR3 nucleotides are TGTGCCAGCAGCTTAGGCGGAGGAACTGAAGCTTTCTTT.

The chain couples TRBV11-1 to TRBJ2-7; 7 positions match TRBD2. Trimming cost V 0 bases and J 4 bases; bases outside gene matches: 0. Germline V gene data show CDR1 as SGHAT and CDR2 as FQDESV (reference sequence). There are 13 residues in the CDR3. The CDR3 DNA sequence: TGTGCCAGCAGCTTAGCTAGCGGGTACGAGCAGTACGTC. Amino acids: CASSLASGYEQYV.

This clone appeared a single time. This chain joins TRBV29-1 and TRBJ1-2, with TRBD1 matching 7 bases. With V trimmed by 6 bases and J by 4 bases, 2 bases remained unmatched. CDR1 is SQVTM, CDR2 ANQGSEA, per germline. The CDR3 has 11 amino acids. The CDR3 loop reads CSVGDSYGYTF. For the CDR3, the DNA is TGCAGCGTCGGGGACAGCTATGGCTACACCTTC. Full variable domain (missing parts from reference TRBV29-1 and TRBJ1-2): SAVISQKPSRDICQRGTSLTIQCQVDSQVTMMFWYRQQPGQSLTLIATANQGSEATYESGFVIDKFPISRPNLTFSTLTVSNMSPEDSSIYLCSVGDSYGYTFGSGTRLTVV.

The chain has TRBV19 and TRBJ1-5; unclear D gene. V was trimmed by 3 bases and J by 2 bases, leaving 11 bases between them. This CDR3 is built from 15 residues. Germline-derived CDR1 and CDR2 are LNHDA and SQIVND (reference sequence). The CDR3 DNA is TGTGCCAGTAGTATGGCCGGGTGGGGCAATCAGCCCCAGCATTTT. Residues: CASSMAGWGNQPQHF.

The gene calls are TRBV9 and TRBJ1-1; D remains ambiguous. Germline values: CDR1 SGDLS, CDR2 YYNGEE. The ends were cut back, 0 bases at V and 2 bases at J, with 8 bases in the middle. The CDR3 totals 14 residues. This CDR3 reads CASSVAEGNTEAFF. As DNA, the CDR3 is TGTGCCAGCAGCGTAGCGGAGGGAAACACTGAAGCTTTCTTT.

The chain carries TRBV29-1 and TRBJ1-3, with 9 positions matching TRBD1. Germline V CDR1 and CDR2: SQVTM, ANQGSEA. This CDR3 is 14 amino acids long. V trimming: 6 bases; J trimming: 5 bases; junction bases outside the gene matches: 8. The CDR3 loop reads CSVRDRDRRNTIYF. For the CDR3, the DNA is TGCAGCGTCCGGGACAGGGATAGAAGAAACACCATATATTTT.

For the CDR3, the DNA is TGTGCCAGCAGTTCCGGGTATAGCGGGCGGAATGAGCAGTTCTTC. The encoded protein is CASSSGYSGRNEQFF. The rearrangement links TRBV28 to TRBJ2-1; 7 bases agree with TRBD2. The length of the CDR3 is 15 residues. Per the germline V gene, CDR1 is MDHEN and CDR2 is SYDVKM. After removal of 4 bases from V and 7 bases from J, the junction contained 10 bases not matched to a gene.

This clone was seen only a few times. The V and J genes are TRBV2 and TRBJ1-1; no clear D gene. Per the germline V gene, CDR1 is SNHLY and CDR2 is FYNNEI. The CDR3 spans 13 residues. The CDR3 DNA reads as TGTGCTGGCGGGCTGGCGAGCAACACTGAAGCTTTCTTT. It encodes CAGGLASNTEAFF. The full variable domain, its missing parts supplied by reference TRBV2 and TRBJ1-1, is EPEVTQTPSHQVTQMGQEVILRCVPISNHLYFYWYRQILGQKVEFLVSFYNNEISEKSEIFDDQFSVERPDGSNFTLKIRSTKLEDSAMYFCAGGLASNTEAFFGQGTRLTVV.

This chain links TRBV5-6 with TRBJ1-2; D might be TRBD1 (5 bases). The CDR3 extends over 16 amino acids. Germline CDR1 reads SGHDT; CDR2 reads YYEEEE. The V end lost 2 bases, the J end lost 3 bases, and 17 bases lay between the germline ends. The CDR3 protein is CASSFPSGGDDYGYTF. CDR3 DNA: TGTGCCAGCAGCTTCCCTAGTGGAGGGGACGACTATGGCTACACCTTC.

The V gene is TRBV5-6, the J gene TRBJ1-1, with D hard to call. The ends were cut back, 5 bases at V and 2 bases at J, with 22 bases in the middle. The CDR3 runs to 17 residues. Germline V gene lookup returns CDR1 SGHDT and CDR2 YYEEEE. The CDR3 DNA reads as TGTGCCAGCAGAAAATTGGACTTGGGGAGGTTAAACACTGAAGCTTTCTTT. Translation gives CASRKLDLGRLNTEAFF.

This CDR3 reads CASSLAPQSRSWELFF. CDR3 coding DNA: TGTGCCAGCAGCTTAGCCCCCCAGTCTCGAAGTTGGGAGCTGTTTTTT. V and J are TRBV7-9 and TRBJ2-2, with D unclear. CDR3 size: 16 residues. Germline values: CDR1 SEHNR, CDR2 FQNEAQ (reference sequence). V lost 0 bases and J 9 bases, leaving 17 bases between the germline ends.

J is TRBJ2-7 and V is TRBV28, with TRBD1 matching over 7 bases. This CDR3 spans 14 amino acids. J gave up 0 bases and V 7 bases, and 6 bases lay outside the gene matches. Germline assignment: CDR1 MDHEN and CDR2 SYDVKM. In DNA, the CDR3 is TGTGCCAGCACCGACCGGGACAGCTCCTACGAGCAGTACTTC. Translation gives CASTDRDSSYEQYF. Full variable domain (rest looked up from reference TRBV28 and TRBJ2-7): DVKVTQSSRYLVKRTGEKVFLECVQDMDHENMFWYRQDPGLGLRLIYFSYDVKMKEKGDIPEGYSVSREKKERFSLILESASTNQTSMYLCASTDRDSSYEQYFGPGTRLTVT.

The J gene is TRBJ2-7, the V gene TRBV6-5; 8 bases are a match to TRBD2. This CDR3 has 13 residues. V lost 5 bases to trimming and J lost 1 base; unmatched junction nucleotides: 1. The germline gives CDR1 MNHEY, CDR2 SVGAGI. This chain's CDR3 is CASSPSGSYEQYV. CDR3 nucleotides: TGTGCCAGCAGTCCTAGCGGGTCCTACGAGCAGTACGTC.

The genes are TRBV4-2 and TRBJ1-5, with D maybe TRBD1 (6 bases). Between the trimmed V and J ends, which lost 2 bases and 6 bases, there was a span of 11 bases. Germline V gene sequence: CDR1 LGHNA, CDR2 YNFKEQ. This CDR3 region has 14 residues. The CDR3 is CASSQQGSGQPQHF. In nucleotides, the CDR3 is TGTGCCAGCAGCCAACAGGGGTCCGGTCAGCCCCAGCATTTT.

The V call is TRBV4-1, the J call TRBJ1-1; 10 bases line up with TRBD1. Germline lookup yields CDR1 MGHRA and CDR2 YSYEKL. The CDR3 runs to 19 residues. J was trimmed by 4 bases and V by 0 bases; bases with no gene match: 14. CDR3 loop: CASSQENVETGGDGTEAFF. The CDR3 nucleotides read TGCGCCAGCAGCCAAGAAAATGTGGAGACAGGGGGCGACGGCACTGAAGCTTTCTTT.

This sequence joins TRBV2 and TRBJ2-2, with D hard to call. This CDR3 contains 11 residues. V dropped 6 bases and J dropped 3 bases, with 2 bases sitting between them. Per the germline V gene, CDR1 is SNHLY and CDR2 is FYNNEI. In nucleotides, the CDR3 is TGTGCCAGCAGCTACACCGGGGAGCTGTTTTTT. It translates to CASSYTGELFF.

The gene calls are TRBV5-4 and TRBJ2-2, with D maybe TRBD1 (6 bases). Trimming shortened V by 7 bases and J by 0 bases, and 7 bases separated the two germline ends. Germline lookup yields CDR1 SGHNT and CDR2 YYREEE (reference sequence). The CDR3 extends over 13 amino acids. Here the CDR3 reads CASGQTNTGELFF. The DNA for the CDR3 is TGTGCCAGCGGACAGACGAACACCGGGGAGCTGTTTTTT.

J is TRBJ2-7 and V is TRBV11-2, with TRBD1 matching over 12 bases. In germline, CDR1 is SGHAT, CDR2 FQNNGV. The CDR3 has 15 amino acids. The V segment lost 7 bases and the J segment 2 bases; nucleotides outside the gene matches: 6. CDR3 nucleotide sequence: TGTGCCAGCAATCCCGGGACAGGGGGCCCCTACGAGCAGTACGTC. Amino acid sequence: CASNPGTGGPYEQYV.

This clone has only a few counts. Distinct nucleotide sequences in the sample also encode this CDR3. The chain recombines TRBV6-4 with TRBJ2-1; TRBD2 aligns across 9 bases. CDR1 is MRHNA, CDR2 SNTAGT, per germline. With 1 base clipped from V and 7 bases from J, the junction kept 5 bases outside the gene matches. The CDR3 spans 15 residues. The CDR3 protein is CASSDFAGGLNEQFF. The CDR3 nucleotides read TGTGCCAGCAGTGACTTTGCGGGAGGGTTGAATGAGCAGTTCTTC.

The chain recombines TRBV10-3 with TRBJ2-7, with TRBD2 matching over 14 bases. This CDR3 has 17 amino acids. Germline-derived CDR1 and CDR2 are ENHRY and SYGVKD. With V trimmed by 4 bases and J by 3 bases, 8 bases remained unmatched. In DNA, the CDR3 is TGTGCCATCAGTGGTGGGACTAGCGGGAGAAATAACTACGAGCAGTACTTC. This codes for CAISGGTSGRNNYEQYF.

The CDR3 nucleotides read TGCGCCAGCAGCCAAGTTAGACAGTCCTACGAGCAGTACTTC. Amino acid sequence: CASSQVRQSYEQYF. The V call is TRBV4-3, the J call TRBJ2-7, with D perhaps TRBD1 (5 bases). CDR3 length equals 14 residues. The germline V gene has CDR1 LGHNA and CDR2 YSLEER. The germline V and J ends were trimmed by 1 base and 1 base, with 8 bases remaining between them.

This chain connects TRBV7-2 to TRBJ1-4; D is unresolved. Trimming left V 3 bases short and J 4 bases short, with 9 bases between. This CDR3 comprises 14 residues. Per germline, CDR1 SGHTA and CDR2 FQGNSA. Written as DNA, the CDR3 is TGTGCCAGCAGCTTGAGCGGAATTAATGAAAAACTGTTTTTT. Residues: CASSLSGINEKLFF.

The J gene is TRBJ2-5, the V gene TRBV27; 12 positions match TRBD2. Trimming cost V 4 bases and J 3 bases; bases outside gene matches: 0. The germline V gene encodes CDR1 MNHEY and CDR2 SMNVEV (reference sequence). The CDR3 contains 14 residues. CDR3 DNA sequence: TGTGCCAGCAGTTGGACTAGCGGGAAAGAGACCCAGTACTTC. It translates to CASSWTSGKETQYF.

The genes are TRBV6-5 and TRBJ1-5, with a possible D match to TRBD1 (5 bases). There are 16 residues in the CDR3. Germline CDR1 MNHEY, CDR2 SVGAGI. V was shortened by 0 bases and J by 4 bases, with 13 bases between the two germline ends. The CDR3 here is CASSYSRQGLNQPQHF. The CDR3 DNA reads TGTGCCAGCAGTTACTCGAGGCAGGGACTAAATCAGCCCCAGCATTTT.

The chain's CDR3 is CASSQDRTDYEQYF. CDR3 DNA sequence: TGCGCCAGCAGCCAAGATAGGACAGACTACGAGCAGTACTTC. The chain is built from TRBV4-3 and TRBJ2-7, with D perhaps TRBD1 (6 bases). The CDR3 extends over 14 amino acids. Trimming removed 0 bases at V and 3 bases at J, with 9 bases between. The germline gives CDR1 LGHNA, CDR2 YSLEER.

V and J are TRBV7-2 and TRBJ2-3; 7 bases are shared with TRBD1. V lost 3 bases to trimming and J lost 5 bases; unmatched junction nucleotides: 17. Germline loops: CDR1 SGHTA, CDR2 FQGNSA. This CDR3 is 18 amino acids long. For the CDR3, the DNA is TGTGCCAGCAGCTTCCGAAGCATAATACAGGGGTCTGAAGATACGCAGTATTTT. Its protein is CASSFRSIIQGSEDTQYF. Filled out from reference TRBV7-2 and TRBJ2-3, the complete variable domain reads GAGVSQSPSNKVTEKGKDVELRCDPISGHTALYWYRQSLGQGLEFLIYFQGNSAPDKSGLPSDRFSAERTGGSVSTLTIQRTQQEDSAVYLCASSFRSIIQGSEDTQYFGPGTRLTVL.